This T cell receptor (beta chain) was profiled in a study of CD8 T cells in Susac syndrome. The germline CDR1 and CDR2 sequences are LGHDT and YNNKEL (reference sequence). The CDR3 length is 17 residues. V dropped 1 base and J dropped 6 bases, with 18 bases sitting between them. With random hexamers, reverse transcription was performed on about 0.5 to 1 ug of RNA. A single record per CDR3 protein comes from TCRdb applying MiXCR to the immunoSEQ multiplex PCR reads. The sample shows roughly 190,000 distinct CDR3 sequences, around 93% of them seen only once. The chain has TRBV3-1 and TRBJ2-2, with D perhaps matching TRBD2 (5 bases). The sequence came from a human donor with Susac syndrome. Material for sequencing was CD8+ T cells from PBMCs. The CDR3 here is CASSQVETGGLAGELFF. In nucleotides, the CDR3 is TGTGCCAGCAGCCAAGTCGAAACCGGAGGTCTTGCCGGGGAGCTGTTTTTT.